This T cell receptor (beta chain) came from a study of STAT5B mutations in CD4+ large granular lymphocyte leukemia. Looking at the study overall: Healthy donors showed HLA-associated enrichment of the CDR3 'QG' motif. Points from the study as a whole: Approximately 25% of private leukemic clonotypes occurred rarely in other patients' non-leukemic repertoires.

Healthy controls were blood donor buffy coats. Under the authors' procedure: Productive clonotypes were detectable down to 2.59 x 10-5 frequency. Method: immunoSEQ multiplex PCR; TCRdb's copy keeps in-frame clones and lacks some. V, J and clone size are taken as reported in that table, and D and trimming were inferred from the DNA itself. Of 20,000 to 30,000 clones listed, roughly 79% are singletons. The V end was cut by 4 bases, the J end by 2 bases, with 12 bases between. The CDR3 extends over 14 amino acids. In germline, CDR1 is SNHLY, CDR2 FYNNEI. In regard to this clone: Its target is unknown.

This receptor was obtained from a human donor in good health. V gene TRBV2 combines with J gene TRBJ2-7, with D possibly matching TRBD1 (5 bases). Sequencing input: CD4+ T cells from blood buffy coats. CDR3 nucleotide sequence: TGTGCCAGCAGTGTGACAGTACTTGCCTACGAGCAGTACTTC. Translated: CASSVTVLAYEQYF.